This TCR beta chain originates from a study of cytomegalovirus exposure and HLA in healthy donors. Notes on the study in general: CMV serostatus alone was available as immune exposure information.

As for this clone: The antigen is not known.

The PCR ran on 60 Vbeta and 13 Jbeta primers. Measured with immunoSEQ multiplex PCR; TCRdb has only the in-frame clones, and not every one. The sample lists more than 150,000 clones; less than 90% were seen once. The CDR3 loop spans 12 amino acids. CDR1 and CDR2 (germline): GTSNPN, SVGIG (reference sequence). Trimming took 1 base from V and 4 from J, leaving 5 bases between them. The clonotype originates from a boy younger than 18 in good health and CMV-seronegative. The chain couples TRBV30 to TRBJ2-4; no definite D call. What was sequenced was PBMCs. CDR3 sequence: CAWSEQKNIQYF. CDR3 nucleotide sequence: TGTGCCTGGAGTGAACAGAAAAACATTCAGTACTTC. Full variable domain (remainder filled in from reference TRBV30 and TRBJ2-4): SQTIHQWPATLVQPVGSPLSLECTVEGTSNPNLYWYRQAAGRGLQLLFYSVGIGQISSEVPQNLSASRPQDRQFILSSKKLLLSDSGFYLCAWSEQKNIQYFGAGTRLSVL.